The clone carrying this T cell receptor beta chain was seen just once. Study processing details: Estimation of nucleated cell counts was performed using reference gene primer amplification. Sequenced by immunoSEQ multiplex PCR; TCRdb stores in-frame clones only, minus some. The DNA gave D and trimming, while V, J and clone size come from that table. The table includes 130,000 to 150,000 clones, more than 70% detected once. The record originates from a study of blood T cell repertoires in COVID-19. CDR3 length equals 14 residues. V trimming: 4 bases; J trimming: 4 bases; junction bases outside the gene matches: 3. Germline lookup yields CDR1 SGDLS and CDR2 YYNGEE.

The V and J genes are TRBV9 and TRBJ2-3; 10 positions match TRBD2. The sequenced sample consisted of peripheral blood. This clonotype was sampled from a middle-aged man with active or convalescent COVID-19. CDR3 nucleotides: TGTGCCAGCAGCAAGAGCGGGGGGGCAGATACGCAGTATTTT. It translates to CASSKSGGADTQYF.